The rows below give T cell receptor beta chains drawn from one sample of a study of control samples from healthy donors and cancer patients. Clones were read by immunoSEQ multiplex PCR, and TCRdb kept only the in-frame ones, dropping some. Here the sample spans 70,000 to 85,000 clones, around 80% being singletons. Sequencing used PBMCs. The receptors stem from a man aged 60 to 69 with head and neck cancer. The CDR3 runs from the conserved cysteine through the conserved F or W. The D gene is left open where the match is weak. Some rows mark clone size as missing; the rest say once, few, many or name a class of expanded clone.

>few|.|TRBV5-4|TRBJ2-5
TGTGCCAGCAGCTTGGGGGGACAAGGCCTGAATCAAGAGACCCAGTACTTC
CASSLGGQGLNQETQYF
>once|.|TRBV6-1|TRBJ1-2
TGTGCCAGCAGTGATGACAGAAACTATGGCTACACCTTC
CASSDDRNYGYTF
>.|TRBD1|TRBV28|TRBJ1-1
TGTGCCAGCAGTTTTCGACAGGGGCGAGGTCACACTGAAGCTTTCTTT
CASSFRQGRGHTEAFF
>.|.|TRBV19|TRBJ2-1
TGTGCCAGTAGTATAGCGGCTGGGGCCTACAATGAGCAGTTCTTC
CASSIAAGAYNEQFF
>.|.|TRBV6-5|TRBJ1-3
TGTGCCACCCTGAACAGCTTAGGCGGAAACACCATATATTTT
CATLNSLGGNTIYF
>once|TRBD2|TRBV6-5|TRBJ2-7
TGTGCCAGCAGTTACCTTGGCGGGAGTTTCGGCGAGCAGTACTTC
CASSYLGGSFGEQYF
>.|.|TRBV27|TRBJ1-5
TGTGCCAGCAGTTTAGGTCGGCCCAGCAATCAGCCCCAGCATTTT
CASSLGRPSNQPQHF
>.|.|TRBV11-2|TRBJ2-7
TGTGCCAGCAGCTTCGGGACGGATTCCTACGAGCAGTACTTC
CASSFGTDSYEQYF
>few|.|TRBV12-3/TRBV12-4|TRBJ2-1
TGTGCCAGCAGTTTAGGACCAGGAGTTGAGCAGTTCTTC
CASSLGPGVEQFF
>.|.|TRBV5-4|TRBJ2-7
TGTGCCAGCAGCTTCGGGGGATCCTACGAGCAGTACTTC
CASSFGGSYEQYF
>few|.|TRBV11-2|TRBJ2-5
TGTGCCAGCAGCTTAGGAGCCGGGGAAGGAGAGACCCAGTACTTC
CASSLGAGEGETQYF
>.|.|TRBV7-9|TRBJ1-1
TGTGCCAGCAGCTTAATTGGGATGAACACTGAAGCTTTCTTT
CASSLIGMNTEAFF
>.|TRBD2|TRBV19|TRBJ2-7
TGTGCCAGTAGTATGTTACTAGCGGCCTGGTACGAGCAGTACTTC
CASSMLLAAWYEQYF
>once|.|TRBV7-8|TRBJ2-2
TGTGCCAGCAGCTTAGCGCGACGAGGACCCTCAGGCACCGGGGAGCTGTTTTTT
CASSLARRGPSGTGELFF
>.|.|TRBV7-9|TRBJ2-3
TGTGCCAGCAGCCGGGTCAGGGACACCCACACAGATACGCAGTATTTT
CASSRVRDTHTDTQYF
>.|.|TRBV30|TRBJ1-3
TGTGCCTGGAGTGCGGGGGGGATTGGAAACACCATATATTTT
CAWSAGGIGNTIYF
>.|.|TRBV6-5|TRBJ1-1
TGTGCCAGCAGTTACGCAGGCAGGTCGACTGAAGCTTTCTTT
CASSYAGRSTEAFF
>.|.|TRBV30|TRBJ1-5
TGTGCCTGGAGTTTGGGGACGGGTCAGCCCCAGCATTTT
CAWSLGTGQPQHF
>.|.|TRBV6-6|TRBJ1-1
TGTGCCAGCAGATACGGGACCCTTACTGAAGCTTTCTTT
CASRYGTLTEAFF
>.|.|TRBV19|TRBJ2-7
TGTGCCAGTAGTATAGCGGGCGGCCCCTCCCCCGAGCAGTACTTC
CASSIAGGPSPEQYF
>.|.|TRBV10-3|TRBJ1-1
TGTGCCCATTCGGTTGGAGGGTGGGAGAACACTGAAGCTTTCTTT
CAHSVGGWENTEAFF
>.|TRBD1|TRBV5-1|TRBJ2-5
TGCGCCAGCAGATTTGGACAGGGGGGGGAGGAGACCCAGTACTTC
CASRFGQGGEETQYF
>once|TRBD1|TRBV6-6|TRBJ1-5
TGTGCCAGCACCCTGGACAGGGACCGACATCAGCCCCAGCATTTT
CASTLDRDRHQPQHF
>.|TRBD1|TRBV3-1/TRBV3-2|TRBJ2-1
TGTGCCAGCACCCCCGGGACAGGGGTTATTGGGTCCTACAATGAGCAGTTCTTC
CASTPGTGVIGSYNEQFF
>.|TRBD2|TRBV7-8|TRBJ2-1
TGTGCCAGCAGCCGAGTAGCGGGAGTGTCTAGCAATGAGCAGTTCTTC
CASSRVAGVSSNEQFF
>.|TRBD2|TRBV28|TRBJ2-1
TGTGCCAGCCCCCCCTTCGCGGGAGTGGGATACAATGAGCAGTTCTTC
CASPPFAGVGYNEQFF
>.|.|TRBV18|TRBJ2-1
TGTGCCAGCTCACCACGGGGCGGTCTTAACCTCAATGAGCAGTTCTTC
CASSPRGGLNLNEQFF
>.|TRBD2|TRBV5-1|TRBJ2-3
TGCGCCAGCAGCTTGGGAGCGGGAGGGAGCGCAGATACGCAGTATTTT
CASSLGAGGSADTQYF
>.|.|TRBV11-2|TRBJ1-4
TGTGCCAGCAGCACCACCCGGGGAGTTAATGAAAAACTGTTTTTT
CASSTTRGVNEKLFF
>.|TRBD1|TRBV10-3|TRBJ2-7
TGTGCCATCAGTTTTGGACAGGGGTACGAGCAGTACTTC
CAISFGQGYEQYF
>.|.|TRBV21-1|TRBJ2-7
TGTGCCAGCATCCATACGGCCTACGAGCAGTACTTC
CASIHTAYEQYF
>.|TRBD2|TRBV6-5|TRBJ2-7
TGTGCCAGCAGCAAGCTGACTAGCGGGAAGAACGAGCAGTACTTC
CASSKLTSGKNEQYF
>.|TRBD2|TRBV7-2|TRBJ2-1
TGTGCCAGCAGCTACAGCGCGGGAGGGGCCAATGAGCAGTTCTTC
CASSYSAGGANEQFF
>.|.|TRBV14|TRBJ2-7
TGTGCCAGCAGCCAGAGGAGAAGGACCGGCGAGCAGTACTTC
CASSQRRRTGEQYF
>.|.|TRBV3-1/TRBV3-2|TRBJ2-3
TGTGCCAGCAGCCACCACACTCGCACAGATACGCAGTATTTT
CASSHHTRTDTQYF
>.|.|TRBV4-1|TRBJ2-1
TGCGCCAGCAGCCAGAGGCGTAGGAAGTTCTTC
CASSQRRRKFF
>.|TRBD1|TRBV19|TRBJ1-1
TGTGCCAGTAGCCGTCCGGGACAGATGAACACTGAAGCTTTCTTT
CASSRPGQMNTEAFF
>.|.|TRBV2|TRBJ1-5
TGTGCCAGCCGGGACGACGGGCATCAGCCCCAGCATTTT
CASRDDGHQPQHF
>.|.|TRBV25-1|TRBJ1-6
TGTGCCAGCAGTATTGGCGGCTATAATTCACCCCTCCACTTT
CASSIGGYNSPLHF
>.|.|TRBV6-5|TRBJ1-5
TGTGCCAGCAGGCTCTTTGAAGGGGGCAATCAGCCCCAGCATTTT
CASRLFEGGNQPQHF
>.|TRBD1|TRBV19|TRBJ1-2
TGTGCCAGTAGCCAACAGGGGAACTATGGCTACACCTTC
CASSQQGNYGYTF
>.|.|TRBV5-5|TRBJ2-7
TGTGCCAGCACCTATTATTACGAGCAGTACTTC
CASTYYYEQYF
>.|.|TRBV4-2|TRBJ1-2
TGTGCCAGCAGCCAAGCATCAGGGTGGCGGCACAGCTATGGCTACACCTTC
CASSQASGWRHSYGYTF
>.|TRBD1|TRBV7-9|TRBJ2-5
TGTGCCAGCACCGTGGGGGCAGGGGGTTCTGAGACCCAGTACTTC
CASTVGAGGSETQYF
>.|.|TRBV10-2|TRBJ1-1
TGCGCCAGCAGTGACGACACTGAAGCTTTCTTT
CASSDDTEAFF
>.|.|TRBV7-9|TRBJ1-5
TGTGCCAGCAGCTTAGGAGGGGGTCAGCCCCAGCATTTT
CASSLGGGQPQHF
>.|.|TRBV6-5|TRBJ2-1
TGTGCCAGCAGCAGGGGAATCCCCCGTGAGCAGTTCTTC
CASSRGIPREQFF
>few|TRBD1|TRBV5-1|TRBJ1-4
TGCGCCAGCGCCGAGGGGACAGGGAATGAAAAACTGTTTTTT
CASAEGTGNEKLFF
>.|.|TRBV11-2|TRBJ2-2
TGTGCCAGCAGCCCCCTTGGGGGGCTGAACACCGGGGAGCTGTTTTTT
CASSPLGGLNTGELFF
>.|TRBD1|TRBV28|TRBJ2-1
TGTGCCAGCAGTTTCCGGAAAGGACAGGGGGCGAGCGGGGGTCTCTACAATGAGCAGTTCTTC
CASSFRKGQGASGGLYNEQFF
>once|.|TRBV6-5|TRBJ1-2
TGTGCCACCTCCTCTGTTAACTATGGCTACACCTTC
CATSSVNYGYTF
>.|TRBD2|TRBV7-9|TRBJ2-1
TGTGCCAGCAGCTTAGGGGCGGGAGGGGTAGTCTACAATGAGCAGTTCTTC
CASSLGAGGVVYNEQFF
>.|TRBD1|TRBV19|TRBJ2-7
TGTGCCAGTAGAAGCCGGGACAGAGCCTACGAGCAGTACTTC
CASRSRDRAYEQYF